One sample yielded the 27 T cell receptor beta chains listed below, sequenced in a study of cytomegalovirus exposure and HLA in healthy donors. The PCR employed 60 Vbeta primers together with 13 Jbeta primers. Sequenced by immunoSEQ multiplex PCR; TCRdb stores in-frame clones only, minus some. The sample yields around 100,000 clones, 84% seen once. The sequencing input was PBMCs. These receptors all come from a woman younger than 35 in good health and CMV-seronegative.

The J gene is TRBJ2-5, the V gene TRBV5-6, with 9 bases fitting TRBD1. The CDR3 loop spans 16 amino acids. The V and J ends lost 4 bases and 4 bases, in that order; junction bases with no gene match: 11. Germline V gene sequence: CDR1 SGHDT, CDR2 YYEEEE. CDR3 coding DNA: TGTGCCAGCAGCCCGGGACAGGGATGGGGAAGAGAGACCCAGTACTTC. Its translation: CASSPGQGWGRETQYF.

V is TRBV5-1 and J is TRBJ2-2; a possible D gene is TRBD1 (6 bases). V was trimmed by 2 bases and J by 6 bases, leaving 14 bases between them. Germline V CDR1 and CDR2: SGHRS, YFSETQ. The CDR3 consists of 15 residues. As DNA, the CDR3 is TGCGCCAGCAGCTTTGGTGGCAGGGGCTCCGGGGAGCTGTTTTTT. This translates into CASSFGGRGSGELFF.

This rearrangement joins TRBV18 to TRBJ1-2; the D gene is possibly TRBD1 (5 bases). Deletions cut 11 bases from V and 3 bases from J, with 28 bases between. The CDR3 extends over 17 amino acids. Looked up from germline, CDR1 is KGHSH and CDR2 is LQKENI. CDR3 in DNA: TGTGCCGGCCGGGCACCAGGGACTCCGGGCGGTGACTATGGCTACACCTTC. Its protein product is CAGRAPGTPGGDYGYTF.

This chain uses TRBV2 with TRBJ1-2; TRBD1 agrees at 7 bases. Looked up from germline, CDR1 is SNHLY and CDR2 is FYNNEI. The J segment lost 4 bases and the V segment lost 7 bases, leaving 6 bases of the junction unmatched. This CDR3 has 13 residues. CDR3 loop: CASNRDSSYGYTF. In DNA, the CDR3 is TGTGCCAGCAACCGGGACAGCAGCTATGGCTACACCTTC.

The chain has TRBV6-1 and TRBJ1-2; no definite D call. Germline-derived CDR1 and CDR2 are MNHNS and SASEGT. This CDR3 comprises 13 residues. The V and J ends lost 5 bases and 8 bases respectively, with 15 bases between them. This CDR3 is CASSSGYPRGYTF. CDR3 coding DNA: TGTGCCAGCAGTTCCGGTTACCCTAGGGGCTACACCTTC.

For this clone: The sample contains more than one DNA sequence encoding this CDR3. V and J are TRBV5-1 and TRBJ2-7, with 8 positions matching TRBD2. The CDR3 consists of 15 residues. Germline V gene lookup returns CDR1 SGHRS and CDR2 YFSETQ. The J segment lost 1 base and the V segment lost 2 bases, leaving 5 bases of the junction unmatched. The CDR3 protein is CASSLLAESSYEQYF. The CDR3 region has the DNA TGCGCCAGCAGCTTACTAGCGGAGTCTTCCTACGAGCAGTACTTC.

This chain connects TRBV4-3 to TRBJ2-1; 10 bases line up with TRBD2. V shed 0 bases, J shed 10 bases, and the junction held 12 bases outside the gene matches. This CDR3 has 17 amino acids. The germline V gene has CDR1 LGHNA and CDR2 YSLEER. CDR3 coding DNA: TGCGCCAGCAGCCAAGATCGCGGGACTAGCGAATTGAACGAGCAGTTCTTC. Protein sequence: CASSQDRGTSELNEQFF.

V and J are TRBV19 and TRBJ1-5, with a tentative D call TRBD1 (6 bases). This CDR3 region has 15 residues. Trimming removed 4 bases at V and 7 bases at J, with 17 bases between. The germline gives CDR1 LNHDA, CDR2 SQIVND (reference sequence). CDR3 protein: CASSTGGPGGQPQHF. The CDR3 DNA is TGTGCCAGTAGTACCGGGGGGCCGGGCGGGCAGCCCCAGCATTTT.

This chain links TRBV15 with TRBJ2-3, with D possibly TRBD2 on 5 matching bases. Trimming pared 3 bases from V and 0 bases from J, leaving 7 bases between. The germline gives CDR1 LNHNV, CDR2 YYDKDF (reference sequence). The CDR3 sequence is 14 residues long. The CDR3 spells CATSSRLSTDTQYF. DNA of the CDR3: TGTGCCACCAGCAGTCGACTAAGCACAGATACGCAGTATTTT.

The chain links TRBV30 to TRBJ2-3; D call uncertain. This CDR3 has 16 residues. The ends were cut back, 5 bases at V and 2 bases at J, with 20 bases in the middle. Germline CDR1 GTSNPN, CDR2 SVGIG (reference sequence). The CDR3 reads CAWGGRLKSLTDTQYF. CDR3 coding DNA: TGTGCCTGGGGTGGAAGACTGAAATCCCTCACAGATACGCAGTATTTT.

V and J are TRBV7-3 and TRBJ2-7, with a weak D call TRBD1 (5 bases). The CDR3 runs to 15 residues. Between the trimmed V and J ends, which lost 1 base and 3 bases, there was a span of 13 bases. Per germline, CDR1 SGHTA and CDR2 FQGTGA. The CDR3 sequence: CASSLMAGSYYEQYF. The CDR3 DNA follows: TGTGCCAGCAGCTTAATGGCAGGGTCCTACTACGAGCAGTACTTC.

The chain links TRBV19 to TRBJ2-3, with D maybe TRBD2 (5 bases). Trimming removed 6 bases at V and 3 bases at J, with 19 bases between. Germline V lookup: CDR1 LNHDA, CDR2 SQIVND (reference sequence). The CDR3 sequence is 16 residues long. CDR3 sequence (DNA): TGTGCCAGTAGCCCACTAGGTGCGGGTACTACAGATACGCAGTATTTT. This gives the protein CASSPLGAGTTDTQYF. Full variable domain (missing parts from reference TRBV19 and TRBJ2-3): DGGITQSPKYLFRKEGQNVTLSCEQNLNHDAMYWYRQDPGQGLRLIYYSQIVNDFQKGDIAEGYSVSREKKESFPLTVTSAQKNPTAFYLCASSPLGAGTTDTQYFGPGTRLTVL.

As DNA, the CDR3 is TGTGCCACCCAGAGGACAGGGGGCACAGATACGCAGTATTTT. It yields the protein CATQRTGGTDTQYF. This chain uses TRBV6-1 with TRBJ2-3; 9 nucleotides align to TRBD1. This CDR3 has 14 residues. The germline CDR1 and CDR2 sequences are MNHNS and SASEGT. V lost 10 bases to trimming and J lost 1 base; unmatched junction nucleotides: 6.

CDR3 bases: TGTGCCAGCAGTTTCGGCAATTTTGGCGGGGGGGCAACAGATACGCAGTATTTT. This gives the protein CASSFGNFGGGATDTQYF. The chain carries TRBV28 and TRBJ2-3; 9 bases map to TRBD2. Germline loops: CDR1 MDHEN, CDR2 SYDVKM. The CDR3 is made up of 18 amino acids. J was trimmed by 3 bases and V by 3 bases; bases with no gene match: 13. The whole variable domain, filled in from reference TRBV28 and TRBJ2-3, reads DVKVTQSSRYLVKRTGEKVFLECVQDMDHENMFWYRQDPGLGLRLIYFSYDVKMKEKGDIPEGYSVSREKKERFSLILESASTNQTSMYLCASSFGNFGGGATDTQYFGPGTRLTVL.

The J gene is TRBJ2-5, the V gene TRBV9; 7 bases fit TRBD2. Germline lookup yields CDR1 SGDLS and CDR2 YYNGEE. The junction had 9 bases not matched to a gene; V was cut back by 3 bases and J by 1 base. CDR3 length: 16 amino acids. This CDR3 is CASSATLAAFQETQYF. DNA of the CDR3: TGTGCCAGCAGCGCGACTCTAGCGGCCTTCCAAGAGACCCAGTACTTC. The whole variable domain, remainder taken from reference TRBV9 and TRBJ2-5, is DSGVTQTPKHLITATGQRVTLRCSPRSGDLSVYWYQQSLDQGLQFLIQYYNGEERAKGNILERFSAQQFPDLHSELNLSSLELGDSALYFCASSATLAAFQETQYFGPGTRLLVL.

The rearrangement links TRBV9 to TRBJ1-2; possibly TRBD1 for D (6 bases). The CDR3 length is 15 residues. Trimming took 4 bases from V and 2 from J, leaving 15 bases between them. Per germline, CDR1 SGDLS and CDR2 YYNGEE. The CDR3 loop reads CASSTQDRPNYGYTF. CDR3 nucleotide sequence: TGTGCCAGCAGCACCCAGGACAGACCCAACTATGGCTACACCTTC.

V gene TRBV7-9 combines with J gene TRBJ1-1; the D gene is possibly TRBD1 (6 bases). Germline CDR1 SEHNR, CDR2 FQNEAQ (reference sequence). The CDR3 has 13 residues. The V end was cut by 5 bases, the J end by 2 bases, with 9 bases between. The CDR3 region has the DNA TGTGCCAGCAGCCAGGGGATCAACACTGAAGCTTTCTTT. It specifies CASSQGINTEAFF.

The chain recombines TRBV4-3 with TRBJ2-3; no reliable D call. Trimming took 0 bases from V and 0 from J, leaving 7 bases between them. The germline V gene has CDR1 LGHNA and CDR2 YSLEER. The CDR3 consists of 15 residues. CDR3 in DNA: TGCGCCAGCAGCCAAGATGCGACTAGCACAGATACGCAGTATTTT. This codes for CASSQDATSTDTQYF.

This rearrangement joins TRBV28 to TRBJ1-4, with D possibly being TRBD1 (5 bases). This CDR3 is built from 14 residues. V was shortened by 8 bases and J by 4 bases, with 14 bases between the two germline ends. Germline lookup yields CDR1 MDHEN and CDR2 SYDVKM. The CDR3: CASGNLDSNEKLFF. In DNA form, the CDR3 reads TGTGCCAGCGGGAATTTAGACAGTAATGAAAAACTGTTTTTT.

V is TRBV5-1 and J is TRBJ1-4; 9 bases agree with TRBD1. Germline loops: CDR1 SGHRS, CDR2 YFSETQ. V shed 1 base, J shed 8 bases, and the junction held 3 bases outside the gene matches. The CDR3 consists of 14 residues. CDR3 protein: CASSLYRGQEKLFF. DNA for the CDR3: TGCGCCAGCAGCTTGTACAGGGGGCAAGAAAAACTGTTTTTT.

The J gene is TRBJ2-1, the V gene TRBV11-3; 9 bases are a match to TRBD1. J was trimmed by 2 bases and V by 5 bases; bases with no gene match: 7. Germline CDR1 reads SGHNT; CDR2 reads YENEEA. This CDR3 is 16 amino acids long. The CDR3 sequence is CASSPAGTGTYNEQFF. Written as DNA, the CDR3 is TGTGCCAGCAGCCCAGCCGGGACAGGGACCTACAATGAGCAGTTCTTC.

The chain employs TRBV12-5 and TRBJ2-5; TRBD1 agrees at 9 bases. Germline CDR1 is LGHNT and CDR2 is FRNRAP. J lost 4 bases, V lost 2 bases, and 11 bases had no gene match. The CDR3 covers 17 residues. The CDR3 region has the DNA TGTGCTAGTGGTTTGCCTGATGACAGGGGGTCGGGAGAGACCCAGTACTTC. Translation gives CASGLPDDRGSGETQYF.

The V and J genes are TRBV2 and TRBJ2-3, with 7 bases aligning to TRBD1. Germline-derived CDR1 and CDR2 are SNHLY and FYNNEI. V dropped 7 bases and J dropped 5; count of bases not matched to a gene: 12. CDR3 size: 15 residues. The CDR3 DNA follows: TGTGCCAGCACCCCGGGGCAGGGGGTAGGAGATACGCAGTATTTT. Its protein is CASTPGQGVGDTQYF. The full variable domain, with the rest looked up from reference TRBV2 and TRBJ2-3, is EPEVTQTPSHQVTQMGQEVILRCVPISNHLYFYWYRQILGQKVEFLVSFYNNEISEKSEIFDDQFSVERPDGSNFTLKIRSTKLEDSAMYFCASTPGQGVGDTQYFGPGTRLTVL.

This clone has just a few counts. CDR3 region: CASSQELGSSYNSPLHF. The DNA for the CDR3 is TGCGCCAGCAGCCAAGAATTGGGGAGCTCCTATAATTCACCCCTCCACTTT. The rearrangement links TRBV4-1 to TRBJ1-6; D unresolved. This CDR3 has 17 residues. CDR1 is MGHRA, CDR2 YSYEKL, per germline. V lost 0 bases, J lost 0 bases, and 9 bases lay in between.

The rearrangement uses TRBV7-3 and TRBJ2-2; TRBD2 aligns across 8 bases. Per germline, CDR1 SGHTA and CDR2 FQGTGA. V lost 3 bases to trimming and J lost 5 bases; unmatched junction nucleotides: 20. The CDR3 loop spans 20 amino acids. The CDR3 region has the DNA TGTGCCAGCAGCTTTCCCCCTCCGGCTAGCGGGCGGAGGGAGACCGGGGAGCTGTTTTTT. It translates to CASSFPPPASGRRETGELFF.

CDR3 loop: CASNPDSNTEAFF. For the CDR3, the DNA is TGTGCCAGTAACCCTGACAGTAACACTGAAGCTTTCTTT. The V and J genes are TRBV19 and TRBJ1-1; D perhaps matches TRBD1 (5 bases). The CDR3 spans 13 residues. Germline CDR1 is LNHDA and CDR2 is SQIVND (reference sequence). Between the trimmed V and J ends, which lost 7 bases and 2 bases, there was a span of 11 bases. Filled out from reference TRBV19 and TRBJ1-1, the complete variable domain reads DGGITQSPKYLFRKEGQNVTLSCEQNLNHDAMYWYRQDPGQGLRLIYYSQIVNDFQKGDIAEGYSVSREKKESFPLTVTSAQKNPTAFYLCASNPDSNTEAFFGQGTRLTVV.

This clone showed up just a few times. This chain joins TRBV15 and TRBJ1-2; TRBD1 matches at 8 bases. V dropped 0 bases and J dropped 8; count of bases not matched to a gene: 5. Germline V gene data show CDR1 as LNHNV and CDR2 as YYDKDF (reference sequence). The CDR3 contains 14 residues. The CDR3: CATSRDWTGRGYTF. CDR3 nucleotides: TGTGCCACCAGCAGAGATTGGACAGGGCGCGGCTACACCTTC.